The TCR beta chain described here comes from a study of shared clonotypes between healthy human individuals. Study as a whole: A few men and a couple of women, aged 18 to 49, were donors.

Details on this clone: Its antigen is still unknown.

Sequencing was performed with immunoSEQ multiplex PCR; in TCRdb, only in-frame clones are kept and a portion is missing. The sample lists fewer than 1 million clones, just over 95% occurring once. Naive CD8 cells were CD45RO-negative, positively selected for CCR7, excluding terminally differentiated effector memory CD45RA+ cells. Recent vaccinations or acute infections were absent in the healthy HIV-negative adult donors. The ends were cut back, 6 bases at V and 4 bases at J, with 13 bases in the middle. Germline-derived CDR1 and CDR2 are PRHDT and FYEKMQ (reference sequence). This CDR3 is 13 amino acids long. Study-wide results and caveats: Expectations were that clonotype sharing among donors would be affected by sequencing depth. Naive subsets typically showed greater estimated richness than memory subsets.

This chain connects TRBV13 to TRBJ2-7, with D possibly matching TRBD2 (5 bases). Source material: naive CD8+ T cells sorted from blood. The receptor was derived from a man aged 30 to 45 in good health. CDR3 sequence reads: CASRERDKYEQYF. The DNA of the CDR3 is TGTGCCAGCAGGGAGAGGGATAAATACGAGCAGTACTTC. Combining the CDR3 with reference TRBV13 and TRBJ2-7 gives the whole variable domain AAGVIQSPRHLIKEKRETATLKCYPIPRHDTVYWYQQGPGQDPQFLISFYEKMQSDKGSIPDRFSAQQFSDYHSELNMSSLELGDSALYFCASRERDKYEQYFGPGTRLTVT.